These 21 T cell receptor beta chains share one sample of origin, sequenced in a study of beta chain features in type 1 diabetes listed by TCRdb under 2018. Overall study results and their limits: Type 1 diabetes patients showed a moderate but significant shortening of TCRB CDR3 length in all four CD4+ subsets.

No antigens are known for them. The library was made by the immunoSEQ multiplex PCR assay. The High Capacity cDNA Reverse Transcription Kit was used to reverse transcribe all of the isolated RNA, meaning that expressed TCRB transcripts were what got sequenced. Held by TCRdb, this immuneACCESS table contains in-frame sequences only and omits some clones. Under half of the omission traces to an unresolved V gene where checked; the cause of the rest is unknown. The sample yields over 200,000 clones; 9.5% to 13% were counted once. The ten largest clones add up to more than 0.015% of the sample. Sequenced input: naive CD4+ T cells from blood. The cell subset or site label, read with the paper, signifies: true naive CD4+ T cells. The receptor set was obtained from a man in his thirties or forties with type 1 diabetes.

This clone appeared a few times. In DNA form, the CDR3 reads TGTGCCAGCAGCAGGACAGGGGGCGGCTCCTACGAGCAGTACTTC. It encodes CASSRTGGGSYEQYF. The genes are TRBV6-5 and TRBJ2-7, with 11 bases that match TRBD1. With 6 bases clipped from V and 0 bases from J, the junction kept 4 bases outside the gene matches. The V gene's germline CDR1 is MNHEY and CDR2 SVGAGI. The length of the CDR3 is 15 residues.

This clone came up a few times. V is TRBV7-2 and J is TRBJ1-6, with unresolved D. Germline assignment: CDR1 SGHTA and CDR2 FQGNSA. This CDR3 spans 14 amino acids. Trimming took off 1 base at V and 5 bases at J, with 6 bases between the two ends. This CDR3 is CASSLERDNSPLHF. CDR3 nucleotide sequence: TGTGCCAGCAGCTTAGAGCGGGATAATTCACCCCTCCACTTT.

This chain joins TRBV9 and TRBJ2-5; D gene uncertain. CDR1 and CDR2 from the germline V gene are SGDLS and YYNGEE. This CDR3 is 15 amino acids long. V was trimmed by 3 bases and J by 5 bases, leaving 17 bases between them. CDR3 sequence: CASSASGTTGETQYF. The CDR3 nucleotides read TGTGCCAGCAGCGCTTCCGGTACTACCGGGGAGACCCAGTACTTC.

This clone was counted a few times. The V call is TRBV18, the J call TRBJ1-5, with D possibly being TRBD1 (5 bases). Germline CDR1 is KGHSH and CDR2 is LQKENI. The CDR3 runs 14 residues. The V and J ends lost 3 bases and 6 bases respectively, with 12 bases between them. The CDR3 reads CASSPWQGSQPQHF. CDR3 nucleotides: TGTGCCAGCTCACCCTGGCAGGGAAGTCAGCCCCAGCATTTT.

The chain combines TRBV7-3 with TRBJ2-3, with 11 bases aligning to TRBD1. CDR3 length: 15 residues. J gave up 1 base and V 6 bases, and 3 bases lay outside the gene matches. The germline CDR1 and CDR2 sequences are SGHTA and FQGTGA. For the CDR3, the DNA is TGTGCCAGCAGTCGGACAGGGGGCGGCACAGATACGCAGTATTTT. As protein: CASSRTGGGTDTQYF.

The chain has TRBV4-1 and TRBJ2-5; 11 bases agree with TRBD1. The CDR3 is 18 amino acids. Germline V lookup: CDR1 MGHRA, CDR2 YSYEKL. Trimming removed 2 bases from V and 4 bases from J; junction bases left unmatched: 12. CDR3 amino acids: CASSQRSGTGGMLETQYF. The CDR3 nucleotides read TGCGCCAGCAGCCAACGATCCGGGACAGGGGGAATGTTAGAGACCCAGTACTTC.

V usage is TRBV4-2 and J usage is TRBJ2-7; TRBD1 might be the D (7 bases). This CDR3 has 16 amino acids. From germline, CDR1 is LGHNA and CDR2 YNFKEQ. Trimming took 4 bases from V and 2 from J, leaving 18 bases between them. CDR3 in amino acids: CASSRKAQGTPYEQYF. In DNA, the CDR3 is TGTGCCAGCAGCCGCAAAGCACAGGGGACTCCCTACGAGCAGTACTTC.

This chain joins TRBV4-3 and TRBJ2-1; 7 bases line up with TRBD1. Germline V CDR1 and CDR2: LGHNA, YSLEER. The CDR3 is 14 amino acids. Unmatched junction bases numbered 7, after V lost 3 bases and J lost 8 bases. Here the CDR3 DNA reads TGCGCCAGCAGCCAGGCGGAAAGGGGGCATGAGCAGTTCTTC. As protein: CASSQAERGHEQFF.

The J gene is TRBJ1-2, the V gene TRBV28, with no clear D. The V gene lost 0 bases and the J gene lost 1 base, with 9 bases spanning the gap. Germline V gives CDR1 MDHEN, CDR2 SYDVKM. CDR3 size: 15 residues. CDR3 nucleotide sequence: TGTGCCAGCAGTTTATGGTCCAGGTTTAACTATGGCTACACCTTC. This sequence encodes CASSLWSRFNYGYTF.

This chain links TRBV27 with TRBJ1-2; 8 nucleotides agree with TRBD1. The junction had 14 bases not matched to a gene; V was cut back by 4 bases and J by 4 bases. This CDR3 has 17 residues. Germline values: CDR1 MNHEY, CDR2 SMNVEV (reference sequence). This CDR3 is CASSSHGTGAVIYGYTF. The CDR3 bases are TGTGCCAGCAGTTCTCATGGGACAGGCGCGGTCATCTATGGCTACACCTTC.

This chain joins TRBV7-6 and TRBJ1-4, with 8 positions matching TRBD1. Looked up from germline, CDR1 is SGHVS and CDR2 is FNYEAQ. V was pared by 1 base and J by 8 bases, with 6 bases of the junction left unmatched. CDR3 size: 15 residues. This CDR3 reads CASSLGQGAREKLFF. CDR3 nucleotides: TGTGCCAGCAGCTTAGGTCAGGGGGCGAGGGAAAAACTGTTTTTT.

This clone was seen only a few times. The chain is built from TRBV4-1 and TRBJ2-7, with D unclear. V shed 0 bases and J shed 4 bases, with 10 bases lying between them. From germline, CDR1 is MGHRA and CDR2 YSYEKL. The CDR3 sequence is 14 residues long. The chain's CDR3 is CASSQDFGPYEQYF. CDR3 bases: TGCGCCAGCAGCCAAGATTTTGGGCCATACGAGCAGTACTTC.

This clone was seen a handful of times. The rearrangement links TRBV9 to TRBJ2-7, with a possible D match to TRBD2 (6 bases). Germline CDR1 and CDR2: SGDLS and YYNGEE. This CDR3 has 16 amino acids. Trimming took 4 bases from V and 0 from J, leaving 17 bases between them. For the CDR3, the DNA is TGTGCCAGCAGCCGGGAGTCGGGTAGGAGCTCCTACGAGCAGTACTTC. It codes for CASSRESGRSSYEQYF.

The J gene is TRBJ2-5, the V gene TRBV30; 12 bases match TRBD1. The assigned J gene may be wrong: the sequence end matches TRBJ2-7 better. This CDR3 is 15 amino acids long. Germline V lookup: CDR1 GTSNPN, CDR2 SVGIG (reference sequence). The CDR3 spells CAWADRDRGRGEQYF. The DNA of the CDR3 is TGTGCCTGGGCCGACCGGGACAGGGGGCGCGGCGAGCAGTACTTC.

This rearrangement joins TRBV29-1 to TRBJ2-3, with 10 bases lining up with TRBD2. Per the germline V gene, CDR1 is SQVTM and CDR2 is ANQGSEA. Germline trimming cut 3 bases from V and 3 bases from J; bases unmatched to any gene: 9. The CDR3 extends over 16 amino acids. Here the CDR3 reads CSVEVSGGAGTDTQYF. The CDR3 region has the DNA TGCAGCGTTGAGGTCAGCGGGGGGGCCGGGACAGATACGCAGTATTTT.

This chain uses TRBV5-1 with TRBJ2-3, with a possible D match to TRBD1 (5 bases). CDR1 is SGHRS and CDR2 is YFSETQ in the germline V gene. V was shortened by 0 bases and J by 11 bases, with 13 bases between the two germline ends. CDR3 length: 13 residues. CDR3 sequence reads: CASSLATQGEQYF. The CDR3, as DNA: TGCGCCAGCAGCTTGGCCACCCAGGGTGAGCAGTATTTT.

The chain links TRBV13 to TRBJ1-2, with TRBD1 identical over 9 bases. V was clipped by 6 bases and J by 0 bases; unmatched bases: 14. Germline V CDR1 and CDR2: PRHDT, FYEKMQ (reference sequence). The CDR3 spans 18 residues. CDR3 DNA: TGTGCCAGCAGGCTGCTCCGGGACAGGGAGAAATCTAACTATGGCTACACCTTC. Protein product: CASRLLRDREKSNYGYTF. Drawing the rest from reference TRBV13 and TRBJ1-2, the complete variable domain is AAGVIQSPRHLIKEKRETATLKCYPIPRHDTVYWYQQGPGQDPQFLISFYEKMQSDKGSIPDRFSAQQFSDYHSELNMSSLELGDSALYFCASRLLRDREKSNYGYTFGSGTRLTVV.

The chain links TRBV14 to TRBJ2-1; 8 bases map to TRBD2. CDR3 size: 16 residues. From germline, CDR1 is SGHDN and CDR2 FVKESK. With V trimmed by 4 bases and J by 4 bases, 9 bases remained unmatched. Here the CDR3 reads CASSRAFSGGYNEQFF. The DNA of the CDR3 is TGTGCCAGCAGCCGAGCCTTCAGCGGGGGTTACAATGAGCAGTTCTTC.

CDR3 in DNA: TGCGCCAGCAGCTTGACTGGGGGCTCCCTGAATGAGCAGTTCTTC. Residues: CASSLTGGSLNEQFF. This chain joins TRBV5-1 and TRBJ2-1; TRBD1 is a possible D gene (6 bases). Trimming left V 1 base short and J 7 bases short, with 15 bases between. This CDR3 has 15 amino acids. From germline, CDR1 is SGHRS and CDR2 YFSETQ.

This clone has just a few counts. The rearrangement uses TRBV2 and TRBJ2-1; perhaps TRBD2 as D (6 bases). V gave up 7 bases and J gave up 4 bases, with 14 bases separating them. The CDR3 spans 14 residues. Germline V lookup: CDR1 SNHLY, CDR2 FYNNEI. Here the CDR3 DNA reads TGTGCCAGCACATCGGGGACTCTATACAATGAGCAGTTCTTC. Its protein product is CASTSGTLYNEQFF.

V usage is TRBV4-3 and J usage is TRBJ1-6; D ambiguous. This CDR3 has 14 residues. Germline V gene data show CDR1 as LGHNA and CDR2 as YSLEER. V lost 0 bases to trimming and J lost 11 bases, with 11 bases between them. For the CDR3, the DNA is TGCGCCAGCAGCCAAGAAGGACTCTCGGCACCCCTCCACTTT. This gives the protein CASSQEGLSAPLHF.